A selection of T cell receptor beta chains follows, all from one sample in a study of blood T cell repertoires in COVID-19. Some clones are missing from TCRdb's copy, which holds only in-frame ones; the method was immunoSEQ multiplex PCR. The sample carries approximately 200,000 clones, about 88% recorded once. The source material was PBMCs or T cells enriched from blood (not recorded which). These receptors were obtained from a woman in her 30s who had been exposed to COVID-19. The CDR3 runs from the conserved cysteine through the conserved F or W. The order of the fields is V gene, J gene, clone size, D gene, CDR3 DNA, CDR3 protein. The D gene is left open where the match is weak. Not every row has a clone size; where given, it reads once, few, many or a size class.

TRBV10-3	TRBJ1-3	once	TRBD1	TGTGCCATCAGGGAACAGGGGATCTACTCTGGAAACACCATATATTTT	CAIREQGIYSGNTIYF
TRBV3-1/TRBV3-2	TRBJ2-2	NA	TRBD2	TGTGCCAGCAGCCATGGGACTAGCGCGGCTAATACCGGGGAGCTGTTTTTT	CASSHGTSAANTGELFF
TRBV12-3/TRBV12-4	TRBJ1-4	NA	NA	TGTGCCAGCAGTTTCGACAGTGTTGGACTGTTTTTT	CASSFDSVGLFF
TRBV5-4	TRBJ1-2	NA	NA	TGTGCCAGCAGCTTGGTACCGACTCGAGCTAACTATGGCTACACCTTC	CASSLVPTRANYGYTF
TRBV2	TRBJ2-7	few	TRBD2	TGTGCCAGCAGTCGCCTAGCGGGGGTTTACGAGCAGTACTTC	CASSRLAGVYEQYF
TRBV18	TRBJ1-5	NA	NA	TGTGCCAGCTCTCCCGGGACACCGGTCAATCAGCCCCAGCATTTT	CASSPGTPVNQPQHF
TRBV6-5	TRBJ1-1	NA	TRBD1	TGTGCCAGCAGTTATGGGACAGGGGTGAGAGCTGAAGCTTTCTTT	CASSYGTGVRAEAFF
TRBV10-2	TRBJ1-4	NA	NA	TGCGCCAGCAGTTCCGCTCGTTCGGATGAAAAACTGTTTTTT	CASSSARSDEKLFF
TRBV4-2	TRBJ2-3	NA	TRBD1	TGTGCCAGCAGCCACCCGGACAGGGAAGGCACAGATACGCAGTATTTT	CASSHPDREGTDTQYF
TRBV4-1	TRBJ2-5	NA	NA	TGCGCCAGCAGCCAAGGTGGGGCCGAAAGTGAGACCCAGTACTTC	CASSQGGAESETQYF
TRBV2	TRBJ1-2	NA	TRBD1	TGTGCCAGCACCGAAACAGGGGTATCCCCCTACACCTTC	CASTETGVSPYTF
TRBV6-5	TRBJ2-1	NA	NA	TGTGCCAGCATTCGGGGGACCTACAATGAGCAGTTCTTC	CASIRGTYNEQFF
TRBV5-1	TRBJ2-3	NA	TRBD2	TGCGCCAGCAGCTTGGGGCTAGCGGGGGGAAGCACAGATACGCAGTATTTT	CASSLGLAGGSTDTQYF
TRBV9	TRBJ2-1	NA	NA	TGTGCCAGCAGCGTAGGGCCCCTAGCTTGGAACAATGAGCAGTTCTTC	CASSVGPLAWNNEQFF
TRBV9	TRBJ2-7	NA	NA	TGTGCCAGCAGCGTAGCGCAGGATAGCTCCTACGAGCAGTACTTC	CASSVAQDSSYEQYF
TRBV5-1	TRBJ2-5	NA	NA	TGCGCCAGCAGCTTGGCCGGGACAAATCAAGAGACCCAGTACTTC	CASSLAGTNQETQYF
TRBV11-3	TRBJ1-1	NA	NA	TGTGCCAGCAGCTTAGCTCTGCGGAACACTGAAGCTTTCTTT	CASSLALRNTEAFF
TRBV14	TRBJ2-3	NA	TRBD2	TGTGCCAGCAGCCCGATTTCGAAGACTAGCGGGGACACAGATACGCAGTATTTT	CASSPISKTSGDTDTQYF
TRBV25-1	TRBJ1-1	NA	TRBD1	TGTGCCAGCAGTGACCCCGGGACAGGGGGCCTACGGACTGAAGCTTTCTTT	CASSDPGTGGLRTEAFF
TRBV19	TRBJ1-4	NA	NA	TGTGCCAGTAGTCAAAATGCCGGGCCCGGAGGGGAAAAACTGTTTTTT	CASSQNAGPGGEKLFF
TRBV10-2	TRBJ1-5	NA	TRBD1	TGCGCCAGCAGTGAGGACAGGGGAGGACTTAGCAATCAGCCCCAGCATTTT	CASSEDRGGLSNQPQHF
TRBV30	TRBJ2-7	NA	TRBD2	TGTGCCTGGAGTGTACATAGGACTAGCGGTCTCTCCTACGAGCAGTACTTC	CAWSVHRTSGLSYEQYF
TRBV19	TRBJ2-3	NA	TRBD1	TGTGCCAGTAGTATTTTTTACGCGGAAGCCGGGACAGGGAGGGCAGATACGCAGTATTTT	CASSIFYAEAGTGRADTQYF
TRBV11-2	TRBJ1-3	NA	TRBD1	TGTGCCAGCAGCTCACAGGGGACTGGAAACACCATATATTTT	CASSSQGTGNTIYF
TRBV29-1	TRBJ2-3	NA	TRBD1	TGCAGCGTCGAGACAGGGGGCACAGATACGCAGTATTTT	CSVETGGTDTQYF
TRBV12-5	TRBJ1-5	NA	TRBD1	TGTGCTAGCCGACAGGGGGAAAGTCAGCCCCAGCATTTT	CASRQGESQPQHF
TRBV21-1	TRBJ1-2	NA	NA	TGTGCCAGCAGCAATTTCCCAGGGAACCAAAATAACCTGTCAGTCGCTAACTATGGCTACACCTTC	CASSNFPGNQNNLSVANYGYTF
TRBV10-3	TRBJ2-7	NA	NA	TGTGCCATCAGCCCTACAGGGTTCAAATCCTACGAGCAGTACTTC	CAISPTGFKSYEQYF
TRBV5-6	TRBJ2-7	NA	NA	TGTGCCAGCAGCTTGGATGCGGATCGGATAAACGAGCAGTACTTC	CASSLDADRINEQYF
TRBV4-1	TRBJ1-5	NA	NA	TGCGCCAGCAGCCAAGAAATTGTTAGGGGAGGTTTCTATCAGCCCCAGCATTTT	CASSQEIVRGGFYQPQHF
TRBV12-5	TRBJ1-1	NA	NA	TGTGCTAGTGACAAACGCGGGGGCACTGAAGCTTTCTTT	CASDKRGGTEAFF
TRBV10-3	TRBJ2-7	NA	NA	TGTGCCACAACCCCGGGGACACTGATCTACGAGCAGTACTTC	CATTPGTLIYEQYF
TRBV6-5	TRBJ2-7	NA	NA	TGTGCCAGCAAAAGGGAGGCCCTATACGAGCAGTACTTC	CASKREALYEQYF
TRBV5-1	TRBJ2-5	NA	TRBD2	TGCGCCAGCAGCTTGGGCGGGGGGCAACAAGAGACCCAGTACTTC	CASSLGGGQQETQYF
TRBV12-3/TRBV12-4	TRBJ2-3	NA	NA	TGTGCCAGCAGGCCGACTTATACAGATACGCAGTATTTT	CASRPTYTDTQYF
TRBV28	TRBJ2-4	NA	NA	TGTGCCAGCAGTTTATTAGACAGCGTAAAAAACATTCAGTACTTC	CASSLLDSVKNIQYF
TRBV7-2	TRBJ1-1	NA	NA	TGTGCCAGCAGCTTAGAGGGAAGGGGCACTGAAGCTTTCTTT	CASSLEGRGTEAFF
TRBV29-1	TRBJ1-1	NA	TRBD1	TGCAGCTATAATGCCGGGACAGGGGTCACTGAAGCTTTCTTT	CSYNAGTGVTEAFF
TRBV30	TRBJ1-2	NA	TRBD1	TGTGCCTGGAGTGGACAGGGGATCACTCACTATGGCTACACCTTC	CAWSGQGITHYGYTF
TRBV5-1	TRBJ2-3	NA	TRBD2	TGCGCCAGCAGCTTGGGGCTAGCGGGCCGCCCAGATACGCAGTATTTT	CASSLGLAGRPDTQYF
TRBV11-3	TRBJ2-7	NA	TRBD1	TGTGCCAGCAGCCCACCCGGGACAGGCACCTACGAGCAGTACTTC	CASSPPGTGTYEQYF
TRBV10-1	TRBJ2-3	NA	NA	TGCGCCAGCAGCCCCCAGGGGAGCACAGATACGCAGTATTTT	CASSPQGSTDTQYF
TRBV18	TRBJ2-1	NA	NA	TGTGCCAGCTCACCCCCCTCCCAGGGTGTCTTTTCGCCCTCCTACAATGAGCAGTTCTTC	CASSPPSQGVFSPSYNEQFF
TRBV7-2	TRBJ2-4	once	NA	TGTGCCAGCCTCGGTATAGCCAAAAACATTCAGTACTTC	CASLGIAKNIQYF
TRBV24-1	TRBJ2-5	few	NA	TGTGCCACCAGTGATACAGGACGGACGGCGAAGACCCAGTACTTC	CATSDTGRTAKTQYF